These 28 T cell receptor beta chains share one sample of origin, sequenced in a study of T cell responses to AZD1222 COVID-19 vaccine. Assay used: immunoSEQ multiplex PCR; TCRdb lists only in-frame clones, some missing. The table lists more than 95,000 clones, 88% of them singletons, with approximately 4% in the top ten. Sequenced here: peripheral blood, sampled on day 0 of AZD1222 vaccination. These receptor sequences come from an adult in good health.

V gene TRBV10-2 combines with J gene TRBJ2-2; the match to TRBD2 covers 9 bases. J gave up 4 bases and V 5 bases, and 8 bases lay outside the gene matches. CDR1 WSHSY and CDR2 SAAADI come from the germline V gene. The CDR3 length is 16 residues. CDR3 nucleotide sequence: TGCGCCAGCAGTTGGGTAGCGGGAGCTGGCACCGGGGAGCTGTTTTTT. Its translation is CASSWVAGAGTGELFF.

This sequence joins TRBV19 and TRBJ1-6; D remains ambiguous. CDR1 and CDR2 (germline): LNHDA, SQIVND (reference sequence). The length of the CDR3 is 15 residues. The CDR3 sequence: CVRAPVGFGNSPLHF. The CDR3 bases are TGTGTTAGGGCCCCCGTCGGATTCGGTAATTCACCCCTCCACTTT.

This clone was found a few times. The chain has TRBV7-9 and TRBJ1-1; D gene ambiguous. Trimming stripped 3 bases from V and 1 base from J, with 9 bases between. The CDR3 extends over 14 amino acids. Germline V gene sequence: CDR1 SEHNR, CDR2 FQNEAQ (reference sequence). DNA for the CDR3: TGTGCCAGCAGCTTGCCAGTGGGGAACACTGAAGCTTTCTTT. It yields the protein CASSLPVGNTEAFF.

In DNA, the CDR3 is TGCGCCAGCAGCTTGGGGGGACAGGGGGAAAAACTGTTTTTT. It encodes CASSLGGQGEKLFF. The chain recombines TRBV5-1 with TRBJ1-4, with 10 positions matching TRBD1. Germline CDR1 and CDR2: SGHRS and YFSETQ. This CDR3 is built from 14 residues. J gave up 8 bases and V 0 bases, and 1 base lay outside the gene matches.

Notes on this clone: The same CDR3 is also encoded by other DNA sequences in this sample. The chain uses TRBV18 and TRBJ2-7; 7 bases align to TRBD1. Unmatched junction bases numbered 3, after V lost 4 bases and J lost 3 bases. The CDR3 spans 13 residues. Germline V gene lookup returns CDR1 KGHSH and CDR2 LQKENI. For the CDR3, the DNA is TGTGCCAGCTCACGAGGGACAGACTACGAGCAGTACTTC. This translates into CASSRGTDYEQYF. The full variable domain, with the rest looked up from reference TRBV18 and TRBJ2-7, is NAGVMQNPRHLVRRRGQEARLRCSPMKGHSHVYWYRQLPEEGLKFMVYLQKENIIDESGMPKERFSAEFPKEGPSILRIQQVVRGDSAAYFCASSRGTDYEQYFGPGTRLTVT.

This clone was counted a single time. The rearrangement uses TRBV18 and TRBJ2-2; D possibly corresponds to TRBD1 (5 bases). Trimming took 1 base from V and 7 from J, leaving 10 bases between them. The V gene's germline CDR1 is KGHSH and CDR2 LQKENI. The CDR3 runs to 14 residues. CDR3 in amino acids: CASSPLKGIGELFF. CDR3 DNA: TGTGCCAGCTCACCACTAAAGGGGATCGGGGAGCTGTTTTTT.

This sequence joins TRBV20-1 and TRBJ2-7, with 7 nucleotides matching TRBD2. The CDR3 is 14 amino acids. The germline gives CDR1 DFQATT, CDR2 SNEGSKA (reference sequence). Germline trimming cut 3 bases from V and 4 bases from J; bases unmatched to any gene: 9. Written as DNA, the CDR3 is TGCAGTGCTAGTGGGGCGGGAGAGTCGTACGAGCAGTACTTC. The encoded protein is CSASGAGESYEQYF.

The CDR3 nucleotides are TGTGCCACCAGCAGAGAGTTAGGACCTACCTATGGCTACACCTTC. Its translation: CATSRELGPTYGYTF. The rearrangement uses TRBV15 and TRBJ1-2, with no clear D. The length of the CDR3 is 15 residues. The ends were cut back, 0 bases at V and 4 bases at J, with 12 bases in the middle. CDR1 LNHNV and CDR2 YYDKDF come from the germline V gene (reference sequence). The variable domain in full, with the rest retrieved from reference TRBV15 and TRBJ1-2, is DAMVIQNPRYQVTQFGKPVTLSCSQTLNHNVMYWYQQKSSQAPKLLFHYYDKDFNNEADTPDNFQSRRPNTSFCFLDIRSPGLGDTAMYLCATSRELGPTYGYTFGSGTRLTVV.

This clone is medium-sized (0.01 to 0.1%) in the sample. The chain couples TRBV10-3 to TRBJ1-1, with no clear D. The CDR3 is made up of 14 amino acids. Between the trimmed V and J ends, which lost 0 bases and 4 bases, there was a span of 9 bases. Germline assignment: CDR1 ENHRY and CDR2 SYGVKD. The CDR3 DNA follows: TGTGCCATCAGTGAGTCCGTAGATCTCACTGAAGCTTTCTTT. This translates into CAISESVDLTEAFF.

V usage is TRBV6-5 and J usage is TRBJ2-2; 7 positions match TRBD2. The CDR3 has 16 residues. CDR1 is MNHEY and CDR2 is SVGAGI in the germline V gene. V dropped 2 bases and J dropped 5; count of bases not matched to a gene: 8. In DNA form, the CDR3 reads TGTGCCAGCAGTTACCGGGCGGGGGAGAGGACCGGGGAGCTGTTTTTT. Protein: CASSYRAGERTGELFF.

V and J are TRBV27 and TRBJ1-1, with D unclear. CDR1 is MNHEY and CDR2 is SMNVEV in the germline V gene (reference sequence). This CDR3 has 13 residues. V was clipped by 6 bases and J by 2 bases, with 10 bases between them. The CDR3 protein is CASSPRGNTEAFF. In nucleotides, the CDR3 is TGTGCCAGCAGCCCGCGGGGTAACACTGAAGCTTTCTTT.

The rearrangement uses TRBV24-1 and TRBJ1-2, with D tentatively TRBD1 (5 bases). This CDR3 region has 12 residues. Per germline, CDR1 KGHDR and CDR2 SFDVKD. The V gene lost 7 bases and the J gene lost 4 bases, with 9 bases spanning the gap. The CDR3 here is CATRDMVYGYTF. The CDR3 coding sequence is TGTGCCACCAGGGACATGGTCTATGGCTACACCTTC.

J is TRBJ1-6 and V is TRBV4-1, with 7 bases lining up with TRBD1. CDR1 is MGHRA, CDR2 YSYEKL, per germline. CDR3 length: 16 residues. Trimming cost V 1 base and J 6 bases; bases outside gene matches: 6. The DNA of the CDR3 is TGCGCCAGCAGCCAAGTGGCAGGGGGGGGTAATTCACCCCTCCACTTT. Protein: CASSQVAGGGNSPLHF.

Of note for this clone: Other nucleotide sequences in the sample specify the same CDR3. CDR3 in DNA: TGCGCCAGCAGCTTGGCCGGCACGCCCAATCAGCCCCAGCATTTT. The encoded protein is CASSLAGTPNQPQHF. The V gene is TRBV5-1, the J gene TRBJ1-5; D not resolved. The CDR3 covers 15 residues. Germline CDR1 is SGHRS and CDR2 is YFSETQ. Trimming took off 0 bases at V and 3 bases at J, with 10 bases between the two ends.

The chain combines TRBV9 with TRBJ2-2; unclear D gene. There are 12 residues in the CDR3. V lost 0 bases, J lost 3 bases, and 0 bases lay in between. From germline, CDR1 is SGDLS and CDR2 YYNGEE. The CDR3 nucleotides read TGTGCCAGCAGCGTAGACACCGGGGAGCTGTTTTTT. Its protein product is CASSVDTGELFF.

The chain links TRBV12-5 to TRBJ1-5, with a possible D match to TRBD1 (5 bases). The CDR3 extends over 12 amino acids. The germline V gene has CDR1 LGHNT and CDR2 FRNRAP. V lost 1 base and J 7 bases, leaving 5 bases between the germline ends. CDR3 bases: TGTGCTAGTGGTTTGGGGGGCCAGCCCCAGCATTTT. It is translated as CASGLGGQPQHF.

This chain uses TRBV23-1 with TRBJ1-1; D is perhaps TRBD1 (5 bases). TRBV23-1 is designated an ORF whose function remains uncertain. This CDR3 is built from 16 residues. The V and J ends lost 10 bases and 1 base respectively, with 22 bases between them. The chain's CDR3 is CATEPRAGRKNTEAFF. CDR3 sequence (DNA): TGCGCCACCGAACCCAGGGCGGGTCGGAAGAACACTGAAGCTTTCTTT.

V gene TRBV28 combines with J gene TRBJ1-4; 8 positions agree with TRBD1. Trimming cost V 6 bases and J 8 bases; bases outside gene matches: 8. Per germline, CDR1 MDHEN and CDR2 SYDVKM. There are 14 residues in the CDR3. CDR3 loop: CASRARGLEEKLFF. DNA of the CDR3: TGTGCCAGCAGGGCCAGGGGGCTGGAGGAAAAACTGTTTTTT.

This clone appeared a single time. The rearrangement joins TRBV5-1 to TRBJ2-5, with 8 nucleotides matching TRBD1. Germline CDR1 reads SGHRS; CDR2 reads YFSETQ. The CDR3 consists of 14 residues. The J segment lost 1 base and the V segment lost 4 bases, leaving 3 bases of the junction unmatched. CDR3 bases: TGCGCCAGCAGCCCCGGACAGGGCCAAGAGACCCAGTACTTC. Encoded protein: CASSPGQGQETQYF.

This rearrangement joins TRBV10-2 to TRBJ2-4, with D possibly TRBD2 on 6 matching bases. CDR1 WSHSY and CDR2 SAAADI come from the germline V gene. Deletions cut 6 bases from V and 12 bases from J, with 18 bases between. The CDR3 totals 13 residues. CDR3 in DNA: TGCGCCAGCAGCCAGTCCGTTCGGGGGACTCAGTACTTC. This codes for CASSQSVRGTQYF.

In its sample, this clone was seen once. The chain employs TRBV15 and TRBJ2-7; D may be TRBD1 (5 bases). Trimming shortened V by 0 bases and J by 2 bases, and 11 bases separated the two germline ends. The CDR3 consists of 15 residues. Germline loops: CDR1 LNHNV, CDR2 YYDKDF (reference sequence). The CDR3 nucleotides are TGTGCCACCAGCAGAGATAGGGCAGGGACCTACGAGCAGTACTTC. Residues: CATSRDRAGTYEQYF.

This clone showed up just a few times. The rearrangement joins TRBV4-1 to TRBJ2-3; 8 bases align to TRBD1. CDR1 MGHRA and CDR2 YSYEKL come from the germline V gene. With V trimmed by 3 bases and J by 3 bases, 8 bases remained unmatched. The CDR3 has 16 amino acids. This CDR3 reads CASSHRQGQGTDTQYF. CDR3 sequence (DNA): TGCGCCAGCAGCCACCGACAGGGGCAAGGGACAGATACGCAGTATTTT.

The chain links TRBV5-1 to TRBJ2-5, with D unresolved. CDR1 is SGHRS, CDR2 YFSETQ, per germline. This CDR3 is built from 13 residues. Trimming cost V 4 bases and J 7 bases, with 14 bases left between them. CDR3 bases: TGCGCCAGCAGCCCTCTCTTCGGCGGGACCCAGTACTTC. Translating gives CASSPLFGGTQYF.

The genes are TRBV12-3 or TRBV12-4 and TRBJ2-4; 7 nucleotides match TRBD2. J was trimmed by 6 bases and V by 8 bases; bases with no gene match: 1. This CDR3 is built from 11 residues. CDR3 nucleotides: TGTGCCAGCGGGGGGGGAAACATTCAGTACTTC. It specifies CASGGGNIQYF.

This chain joins TRBV11-2 and TRBJ2-7; D gene unclear. CDR1 is SGHAT, CDR2 FQNNGV, per germline. The V end was cut by 5 bases, the J end by 6 bases, with 20 bases between. The CDR3 is 15 residues long. The CDR3 nucleotides are TGTGCCAGCAGCCCCATCACTGCGGAGCTCAGCGAGCAGTACTTC. This encodes CASSPITAELSEQYF.

J is TRBJ2-1 and V is TRBV10-3; D could derive from TRBD1 or TRBD2 (6 bases each). This CDR3 contains 16 residues. Germline lookup yields CDR1 ENHRY and CDR2 SYGVKD. Between the trimmed V and J ends, which lost 3 bases and 0 bases, there was a span of 12 bases. CDR3 region: CAISERGRSSYNEQFF. The CDR3 nucleotides read TGTGCCATCAGTGAACGGGGGCGAAGCTCCTACAATGAGCAGTTCTTC.

The rearrangement links TRBV5-4 to TRBJ2-3; D may be TRBD1 (6 bases). This CDR3 comprises 14 residues. Germline loops: CDR1 SGHNT, CDR2 YYREEE (reference sequence). Trimming shortened V by 0 bases and J by 2 bases, and 7 bases separated the two germline ends. CDR3 loop: CASSLGGLTDTQYF. The DNA for the CDR3 is TGTGCCAGCAGCTTGGGGGGGCTCACAGATACGCAGTATTTT.

This rearrangement joins TRBV25-1 to TRBJ1-1; a weak D match, TRBD1 (5 bases). Germline V gene lookup returns CDR1 MGHDK and CDR2 SYGVNS. V was pared by 1 base and J by 1 base, with 7 bases between. This CDR3 has 14 amino acids. The CDR3 sequence is CASSEFGANTEAFF. In DNA, the CDR3 is TGTGCCAGCAGTGAATTTGGGGCGAACACTGAAGCTTTCTTT.